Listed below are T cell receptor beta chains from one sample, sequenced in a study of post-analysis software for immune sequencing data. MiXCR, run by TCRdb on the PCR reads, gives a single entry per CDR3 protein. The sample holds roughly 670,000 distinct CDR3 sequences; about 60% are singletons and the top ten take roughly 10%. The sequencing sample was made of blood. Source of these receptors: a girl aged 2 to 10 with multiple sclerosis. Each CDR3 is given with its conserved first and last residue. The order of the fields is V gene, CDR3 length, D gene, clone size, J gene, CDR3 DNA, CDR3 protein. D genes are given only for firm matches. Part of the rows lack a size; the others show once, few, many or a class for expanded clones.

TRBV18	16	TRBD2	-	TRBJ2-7	TGTGCCAGCTCACCACCGGGGACTAGCGGGGTCTACGAGCAGTACTTC	CASSPPGTSGVYEQYF
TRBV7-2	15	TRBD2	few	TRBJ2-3	TGTGCCAGCAGCTTACCGGGAGGGGTTAAAGATACGCAGTATTTT	CASSLPGGVKDTQYF
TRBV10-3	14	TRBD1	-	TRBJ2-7	TGTGCCATCAGGGACCGGGACAGCTCCTACGAGCAGTACTTC	CAIRDRDSSYEQYF
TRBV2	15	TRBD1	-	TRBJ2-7	TGTGCCAGCAGCGTCTCCGGGACAGGGGGCTACGAGCAGTACTTC	CASSVSGTGGYEQYF
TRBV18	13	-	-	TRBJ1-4	TGTGCCAGCTCACTTGCCGACAGTGAAAAACTGTTTTTT	CASSLADSEKLFF
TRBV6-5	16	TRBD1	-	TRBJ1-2	TGTGCCAGCAGTTACGGAGGTCTCGGGACAGTTAGTGGCTACACCTTC	CASSYGGLGTVSGYTF
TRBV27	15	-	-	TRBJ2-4	TGTGCCAGCAGTTTATCGGGGGAAGGCAAAAACATTCAGTACTTC	CASSLSGEGKNIQYF
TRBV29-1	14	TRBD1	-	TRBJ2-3	TGCAGCGTCCATTCCCAGGGGGTATCAGATACGCAGTATTTT	CSVHSQGVSDTQYF
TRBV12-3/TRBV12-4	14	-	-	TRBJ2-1	TGTGCCAGCAGTCGGACGGATGCCTACAATGAGCAGTTCTTC	CASSRTDAYNEQFF
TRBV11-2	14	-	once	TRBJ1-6	TGTGCCAGCAGCTTAGCGCCAACGAATTCACCCCTCCACTTT	CASSLAPTNSPLHF
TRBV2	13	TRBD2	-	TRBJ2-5	TGTGCCAGCCGGACTAGCGGGGGTATTATTAAGTACTTC	CASRTSGGIIKYF
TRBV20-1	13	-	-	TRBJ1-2	TGCAGTGCTAGAATCGCAGGGGACTATGGCTACACCTTC	CSARIAGDYGYTF
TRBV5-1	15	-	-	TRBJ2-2	TGCGCCAGCAGCTTGGGACAGCGGTGGTCCGGGGAGCTGTTTTTT	CASSLGQRWSGELFF
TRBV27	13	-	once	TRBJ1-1	TGTGCCAGCAGTTTGATGGTCAACACTGAAGCTTTCTTT	CASSLMVNTEAFF
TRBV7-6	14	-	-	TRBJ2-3	TGTGCCAGCAGCTTATCGGACGTTACAGATACGCAGTATTTT	CASSLSDVTDTQYF
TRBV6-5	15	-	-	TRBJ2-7	TGTGCCAGCAGTTACGGCCGAGAACAAGACGGCGAGCAGTACTTC	CASSYGREQDGEQYF
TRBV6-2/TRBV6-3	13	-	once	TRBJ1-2	TGTGCCAGCAGTTACCCCAAGAACTATGGCTACACCTTC	CASSYPKNYGYTF
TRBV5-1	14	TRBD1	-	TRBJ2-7	TGCGCCAGCAGCTTTAAGGACAGGACCTACGAGCAGTACTTC	CASSFKDRTYEQYF
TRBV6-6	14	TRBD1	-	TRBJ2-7	TGTGCCAGCAATCCCGGGACAGCCAACTACGAGCAGTACTTC	CASNPGTANYEQYF
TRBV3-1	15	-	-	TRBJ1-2	TGTGCCAGCAGCCAAGATCAAACTGCCTTCTATGGCTACACCTTC	CASSQDQTAFYGYTF
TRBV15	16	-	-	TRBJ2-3	TGTGCCACCAGCAGAGATAGTGGAGAGGGTGGAGATACGCAGTATTTT	CATSRDSGEGGDTQYF
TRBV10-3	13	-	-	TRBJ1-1	TGTGCCATCACCAGGGACTTGAACACTGAAGCTTTCTTT	CAITRDLNTEAFF
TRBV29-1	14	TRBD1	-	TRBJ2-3	TGCAGCGTGGATCGGACAGGGGAGGCAGATACGCAGTATTTT	CSVDRTGEADTQYF
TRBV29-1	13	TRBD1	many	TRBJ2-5	TGCAGCGCCCTTAGGGGGCTCGGGGAGACCCAGTACTTC	CSALRGLGETQYF
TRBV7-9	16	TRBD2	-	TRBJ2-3	TGTGCCAGCAGCGCCCTAGCGGTGGGTGGCACAGATACGCAGTATTTT	CASSALAVGGTDTQYF
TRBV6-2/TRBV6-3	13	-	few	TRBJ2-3	TGTGCCAGCAGAAACGCGGGACAGTATACGCAGTATTTT	CASRNAGQYTQYF
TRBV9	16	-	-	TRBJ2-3	TGTGCCAGCAGCGTAGTCCCAGCGGAAGGATCAGATACGCAGTATTTT	CASSVVPAEGSDTQYF
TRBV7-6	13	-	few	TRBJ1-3	TGTGCCAGCAGGCCTCTCTCTGGAAACACCATATATTTT	CASRPLSGNTIYF
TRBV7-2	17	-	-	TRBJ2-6	TGTGCCAGCAGCTTAAATCGAACGCCCTCTGGGGCCAACGTCCTGACTTTC	CASSLNRTPSGANVLTF
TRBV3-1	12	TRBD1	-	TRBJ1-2	TGTGCCAGCAGAGACAGGGGGTACGGCTACACCTTC	CASRDRGYGYTF
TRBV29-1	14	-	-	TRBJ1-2	TGCAGCGTTGAAGAGGGGTCCAGGAATTATGGCTACACCTTC	CSVEEGSRNYGYTF
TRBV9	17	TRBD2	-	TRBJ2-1	TGTGCCAGCAGCGTATTATCGGGAGGGAGCTCCTACAATGAGCAGTTCTTC	CASSVLSGGSSYNEQFF
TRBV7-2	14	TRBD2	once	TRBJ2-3	TGTGCCAGCAGCCATGGGACTAGCGGGGATACGCAGTATTTT	CASSHGTSGDTQYF
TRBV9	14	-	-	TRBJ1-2	TGTGCCAGCAGCCCCGAGGGGGGTTTCTATGGCTACACCTTC	CASSPEGGFYGYTF
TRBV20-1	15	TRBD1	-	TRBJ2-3	TGCAGTGCTAGAGAATACAGGGGGCGCCCGGATACGCAGTATTTT	CSAREYRGRPDTQYF
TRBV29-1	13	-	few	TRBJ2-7	TGCAGCGTCCATCTAACTCTGGGGGACGAGCAGTACTTC	CSVHLTLGDEQYF
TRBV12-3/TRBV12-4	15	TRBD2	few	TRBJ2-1	TGTGCCAGCAGTTGGCGGACTAGCGGGGGCCTTGAGCAGTTCTTC	CASSWRTSGGLEQFF
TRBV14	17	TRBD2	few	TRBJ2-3	TGTGCCAGCAGCCAAGTTCGGCTAGCGGGGGGCACAGATACGCAGTATTTT	CASSQVRLAGGTDTQYF
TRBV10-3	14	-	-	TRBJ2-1	TGTGCCATCAGTGACCTCAACCCGGAGAATGAGCAGTTCTTC	CAISDLNPENEQFF
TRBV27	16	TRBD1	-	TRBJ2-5	TGTGCCAGCAGTTTAGTGCAGGGGGCGAGGCGAGAGACCCAGTACTTC	CASSLVQGARRETQYF
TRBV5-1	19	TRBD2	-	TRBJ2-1	TGCGCCATCAGCTTGGGGACTAGCGGGAGGGCCAATGCCTACAATGAGCAGTTCTTC	CAISLGTSGRANAYNEQFF
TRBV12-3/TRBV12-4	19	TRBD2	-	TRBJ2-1	TGTGCCAGCAGCACCGGACTAGCGGGAGGCCCAAGCTCCTACAATGAGCAGTTCTTC	CASSTGLAGGPSSYNEQFF
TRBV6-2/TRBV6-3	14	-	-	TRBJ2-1	TGTGCCAGCAGTTCGGACGGGCCCGGCAATGAGCAGTTCTTC	CASSSDGPGNEQFF
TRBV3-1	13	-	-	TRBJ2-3	TGTGCCAGCAGCCAAAACACACGAGATACGCAGTATTTT	CASSQNTRDTQYF
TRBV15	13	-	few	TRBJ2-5	TGTGCCACCAGCAAGTGGGGTACGGAGACCCAGTACTTC	CATSKWGTETQYF
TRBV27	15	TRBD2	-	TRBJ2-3	TGTGCCAGCAGTCGACTAGCGGGAGACCCAGATACGCAGTATTTT	CASSRLAGDPDTQYF
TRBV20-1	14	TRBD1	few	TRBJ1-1	TGCAGTGCTAGTACAGGGGGGATGAACACTGAAGCTTTCTTT	CSASTGGMNTEAFF
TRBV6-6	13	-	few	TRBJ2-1	TGTGCCAGCAGTTACTCTCACCCTAATGAGCAGTTCTTC	CASSYSHPNEQFF
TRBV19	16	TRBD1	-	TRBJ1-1	TGTGCCAGTAGTAGACCCGGACAGGGGGCTTACATTGAAGCTTTCTTT	CASSRPGQGAYIEAFF
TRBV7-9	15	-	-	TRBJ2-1	TGTGCCAGCAGCTCCCACGGGATCCTCCGGGATGAGCAGTTCTTC	CASSSHGILRDEQFF
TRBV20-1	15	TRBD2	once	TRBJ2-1	TGCAGTGCTAGAGTCGCTAGCGGGCAATACAATGAGCAGTTCTTC	CSARVASGQYNEQFF
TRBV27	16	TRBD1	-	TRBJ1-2	TGTGCCAGCAGTTTAAGTAGAGGGGGCGCCCCTCATGGCTACACCTTC	CASSLSRGGAPHGYTF
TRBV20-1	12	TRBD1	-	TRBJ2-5	TGCAGTGCTAGAGGACAGGGGGAGACCCAGTACTTC	CSARGQGETQYF
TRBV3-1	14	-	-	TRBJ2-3	TGTGCCAGCAGCCATTTGAGTGGCACAGATACGCAGTATTTT	CASSHLSGTDTQYF
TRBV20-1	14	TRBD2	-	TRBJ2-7	TGCAGTGTTGGAGGGAGCGGGACCACCTACGAGCAGTACTTC	CSVGGSGTTYEQYF
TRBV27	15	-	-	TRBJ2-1	TGTGCCAGCAGTTTAACCGGGGGCCCCTACAATGAGCAGTTCTTC	CASSLTGGPYNEQFF
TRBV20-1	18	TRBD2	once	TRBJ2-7	TGCAGTGCTAGACCCCTACTAGCGGGAGGGCCAATGTCCTACGAGCAGTACTTC	CSARPLLAGGPMSYEQYF
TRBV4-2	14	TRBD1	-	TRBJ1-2	TGTGCCAGCAGCCCGGACAGGCACGACGGCAGCTACACCTTC	CASSPDRHDGSYTF
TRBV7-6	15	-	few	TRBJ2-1	TGTGCCAGCAGCTCCTCCGAAGGCTCCTACAATGAGCAGTTCTTC	CASSSSEGSYNEQFF